This T cell receptor beta chain was found in a study of siplizumab effects on memory and regulatory T cells (dated by TCRdb to between 2018 and 2021). About the investigation overall: The study looked at the effect of siplizumab, an anti-CD2 antibody, on alloreactive T-cell subsets in allogeneic mixed lymphocyte reactions made from human PBMCs. The paper as a whole reports these results and caveats: A naive or memory phenotype could not be assigned to roughly 80-95% of proliferating CD4+ or CD8+ clones. Greater diversity appeared to be present in unstimulated naive T cells than in memory T cells, and a substantial contribution to the alloresponse seemed to be made by naive cells. Among mappable alloreactive CD4+ clones, an average Treg-derived fraction of around 71% was observed with siplizumab, compared with approximately 25% in control reactions. Whether proliferating Tregs from siplizumab cultures were suppressive was not functionally confirmed. Because sequences below about 10^-5 frequency were poorly captured, only a minor fraction of alloreactive clones could be mapped to unstimulated subsets. Siplizumab significantly lowered the cumulative frequency of alloreactive sequences that could be traced to unstimulated CD4+ memory T cells.

Receptor amplification or capture employed the immunoSEQ multiplex PCR assay. Each sample had some 94,000 TCR templates assayed by the deep sequencing platform. Genomic DNA extracted from sorted T cells was used for TCRbeta CDR3 sequencing. Processing in the source paper ran as follows. The R programming language was used for clonal analysis of TCRbeta CDR3 data. Comparing unstimulated samples against CFSE-low samples taken after the reaction was how alloreactive CD4+ and CD8+ clones were defined. By matching sequences to the repertoires of sorted unstimulated Treg and non-Treg cells, each alloreactive CD4+ clone was assigned a regulatory or non-regulatory origin. TCRdb took this table from immuneACCESS and kept in-frame rearrangements with V and J called. Such tables lack part of the clones; where checked against another copy, unresolved V genes explain under half of the gap, and the rest is unexplained. Clonal size and the V and J genes are those of that table, whereas D and trimming came from the DNA. Across this sample there are some 56,000 clones, with just over 95% seen only once. The top ten clones comprise approximately 0.99% of the sample.

With regard to this clone: Its antigen target is currently unknown. No much larger clone exists at a distance of one base, and base qualities are not known.

In three donor pairs, further sequencing was done on unstimulated CD8+ naive, CD4+ memory, CD8+ TEMRA, CD4+ naive and CD8+ effector memory subsets. Sorted unstimulated T cells, along with proliferating T cells recovered from mixed lymphocyte reactions, underwent TCRbeta CDR3 sequencing. Fresh whole blood from 9 to 10 HLA-typed healthy donors served as the source for isolating PBMCs. Trimming takes 6 bases from V and 5 bases from J, and the germline ends sit 7 bases apart. The CDR3 spans 12 residues, from the cysteine through the phenylalanine. Just the 36-base CDR3 DNA is kept, in frame starting at base 1. The CDR1 and CDR2 encoded by the germline V gene (reference sequence) are LNHNV and YYDKDF.

The TCR sequence derives from a human donor in good health. Recombination connected TRBV15 to TRBJ2-2, with no reliable assignment of the D segment. Sequenced input: naive CD8+ T cells sorted from blood. Sample cell subset or site, as interpreted from the label and publication: unstimulated naive T cells. This receptor carries the CDR3 CATRWGTGELFF. The bases read TGTGCCACCAGATGGGGAACCGGGGAGCTGTTTTTT.